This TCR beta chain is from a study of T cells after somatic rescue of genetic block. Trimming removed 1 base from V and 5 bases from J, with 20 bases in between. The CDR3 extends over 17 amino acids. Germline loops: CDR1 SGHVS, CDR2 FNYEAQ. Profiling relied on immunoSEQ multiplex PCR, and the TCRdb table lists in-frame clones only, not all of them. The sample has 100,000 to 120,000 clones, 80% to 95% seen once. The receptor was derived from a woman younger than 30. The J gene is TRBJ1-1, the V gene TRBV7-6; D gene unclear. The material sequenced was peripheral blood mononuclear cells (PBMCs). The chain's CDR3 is CASSLVVGGQVLTEAFF. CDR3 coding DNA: TGTGCCAGCAGCTTAGTTGTGGGAGGGCAGGTCCTGACTGAAGCTTTCTTT.